This TCR beta chain was retrieved from a study of control samples from healthy donors and cancer patients. Repertoires were generated with immunoSEQ multiplex PCR, while TCRdb's copy carries only in-frame clones and drops some. The table shows under 80,000 clones, with under 95% occurring only once. This CDR3 spans 15 amino acids. The V and J ends lost 0 bases and 7 bases respectively, with 16 bases between them. Germline lookup yields CDR1 LNHNV and CDR2 YYDKDF (reference sequence). This TCR was sampled from a woman between 40 and 50 years old with lung cancer. The chain recombines TRBV15 with TRBJ2-7; weak D call: TRBD1 (6 bases). The sequenced sample was PBMCs. CDR3 bases: TGTGCCACCAGCAGAGATCTTGGGGGCCTCGGGGAGCAGTACTTC. Translation: CATSRDLGGLGEQYF.